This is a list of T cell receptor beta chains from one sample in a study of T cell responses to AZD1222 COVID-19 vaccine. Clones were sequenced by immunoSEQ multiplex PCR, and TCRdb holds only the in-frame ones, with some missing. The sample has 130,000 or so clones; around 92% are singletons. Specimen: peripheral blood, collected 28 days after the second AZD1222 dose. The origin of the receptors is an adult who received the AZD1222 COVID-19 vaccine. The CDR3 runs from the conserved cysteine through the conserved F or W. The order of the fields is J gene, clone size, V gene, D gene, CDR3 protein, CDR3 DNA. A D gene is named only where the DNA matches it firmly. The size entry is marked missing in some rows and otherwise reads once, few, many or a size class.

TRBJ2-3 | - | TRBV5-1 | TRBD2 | CASREGTSGGILADTQYF | TGCGCCAGCAGAGAAGGGACTAGCGGGGGCATACTCGCAGATACGCAGTATTTT
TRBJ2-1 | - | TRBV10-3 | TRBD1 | CAIRQGSNNEQFF | TGTGCCATACGACAGGGGTCTAACAATGAGCAGTTCTTC
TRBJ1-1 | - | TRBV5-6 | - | CASSSMSEAFF | TGTGCCAGCAGCTCCATGTCAGAAGCTTTCTTT
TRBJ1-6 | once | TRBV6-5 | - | CASSYAGYSPLHF | TGTGCCAGCAGTTACGCCGGGTATTCACCCCTCCACTTT
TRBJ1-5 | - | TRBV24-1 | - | CATSTAYSNQPQHF | TGTGCCACCAGCACCGCATATAGCAATCAGCCCCAGCATTTT
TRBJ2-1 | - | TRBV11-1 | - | CASRLANEQFF | TGTGCCAGCAGGTTAGCGAACGAGCAGTTCTTC
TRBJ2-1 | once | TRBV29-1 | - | CSVEPGGNEQFF | TGCAGCGTTGAACCCGGGGGCAATGAGCAGTTCTTC
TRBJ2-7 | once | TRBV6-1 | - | CASSEKRREQYF | TGTGCCAGCAGTGAAAAAAGGAGGGAGCAGTACTTC
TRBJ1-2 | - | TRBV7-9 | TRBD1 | CASSTTGGYGYTF | TGTGCCAGCAGCACCACAGGGGGCTATGGCTACACCTTC
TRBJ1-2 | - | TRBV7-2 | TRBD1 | CASSYPGQTNYGYTF | TGTGCCAGCAGCTATCCGGGACAGACCAACTATGGCTACACCTTC
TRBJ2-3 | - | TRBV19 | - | CASSPASGLLGDTQYF | TGTGCCAGTAGTCCTGCATCGGGGCTCCTAGGGGATACGCAGTATTTT
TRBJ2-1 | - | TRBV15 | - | CATSRDGNEQFF | TGTGCCACCAGCAGAGATGGCAATGAGCAGTTCTTC
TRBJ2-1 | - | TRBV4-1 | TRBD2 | CASKLVPSGGNNEQFF | TGCGCCAGCAAGCTAGTTCCGAGCGGGGGCAACAATGAGCAGTTCTTC
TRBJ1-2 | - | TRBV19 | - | CATRPGILYGYTF | TGTGCCACGAGACCCGGGATCTTATATGGCTACACCTTC
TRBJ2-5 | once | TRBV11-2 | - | CASSLSDQETQYF | TGTGCCAGCAGCTTATCTGATCAAGAGACCCAGTACTTC
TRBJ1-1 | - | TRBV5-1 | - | CASSMWIDGLRDTEAFF | TGCGCCAGCAGCATGTGGATTGACGGGCTTAGGGACACTGAAGCTTTCTTT
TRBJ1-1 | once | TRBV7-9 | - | CASSPSGRMNTEAFF | TGTGCCAGCAGCCCGTCGGGTCGGATGAACACTGAAGCTTTCTTT
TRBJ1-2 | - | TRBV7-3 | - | CASSPQGHPFNYGYTF | TGTGCCAGCAGCCCTCAGGGACACCCTTTCAACTATGGCTACACCTTC
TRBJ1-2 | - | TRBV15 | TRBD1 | CATSRLTGTGDYGYTF | TGTGCCACCAGCAGACTAACCGGGACAGGGGACTATGGCTACACCTTC
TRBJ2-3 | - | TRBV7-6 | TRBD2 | CASNQGGTSGDTQYF | TGTGCCAGCAACCAAGGGGGGACTAGCGGAGATACGCAGTATTTT
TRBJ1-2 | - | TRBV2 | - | CASSLYGYTF | TGTGCCAGCAGTCTCTATGGCTACACCTTC
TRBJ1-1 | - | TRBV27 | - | CASSQGWGGRTEAFF | TGTGCCAGCAGCCAGGGCTGGGGAGGGAGGACTGAAGCTTTCTTT
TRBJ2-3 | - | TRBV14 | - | CASSQNWGDTQYF | TGTGCCAGCAGCCAAAACTGGGGAGATACGCAGTATTTT
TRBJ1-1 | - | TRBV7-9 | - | CASSPVTDTEAFF | TGTGCCAGCAGCCCGGTAACGGACACTGAAGCTTTCTTT
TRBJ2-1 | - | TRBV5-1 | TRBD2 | CASSSSAGGYQNEQFF | TGCGCCAGCAGCTCGTCTGCGGGAGGGTATCAGAATGAGCAGTTCTTC
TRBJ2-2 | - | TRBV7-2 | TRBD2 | CASSAVLAGYTGELFF | TGTGCCAGCAGCGCGGTACTAGCGGGGTACACCGGGGAGCTGTTTTTT
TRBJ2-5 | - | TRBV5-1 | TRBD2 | CASSLVSGGCETQYF | TGCGCCAGCAGCTTGGTTAGCGGGGGTTGCGAGACCCAGTACTTC
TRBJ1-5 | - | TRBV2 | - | CASSGTGNNQPQHF | TGTGCCAGCAGTGGTACAGGGAACAATCAGCCCCAGCATTTT
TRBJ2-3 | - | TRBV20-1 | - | CSASFTDTQYF | TGCAGTGCGAGTTTCACCGATACGCAGTATTTT
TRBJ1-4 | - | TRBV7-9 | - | CASSLKSVGGEKLFF | TGTGCCAGCAGCTTAAAATCGGTCGGCGGAGAAAAACTGTTTTTT
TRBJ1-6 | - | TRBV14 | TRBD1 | CASSLWTGGGNSPLHF | TGTGCCAGCAGCCTCTGGACAGGGGGCGGAAATTCACCCCTCCACTTT
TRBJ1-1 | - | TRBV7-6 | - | CASSPLGGVEAFF | TGTGCCAGCAGCCCACTGGGGGGGGTTGAAGCTTTCTTT
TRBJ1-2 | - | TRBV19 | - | CASKEDGYTF | TGTGCCAGTAAGGAGGATGGCTACACCTTC
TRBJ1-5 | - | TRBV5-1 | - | CAILDSGQPQHF | TGCGCCATCCTAGACAGCGGGCAGCCCCAGCATTTT
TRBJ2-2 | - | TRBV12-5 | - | CASGSGTTNTGELFF | TGTGCTAGTGGTTCTGGGACGACCAACACCGGGGAGCTGTTTTTT
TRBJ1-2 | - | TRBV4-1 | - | CASSQEWGPTNYGYTF | TGCGCCAGCAGCCAAGAGTGGGGGCCGACTAACTATGGCTACACCTTC
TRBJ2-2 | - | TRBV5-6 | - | CASSLGGWRPNTGELFF | TGTGCCAGCAGCTTGGGGGGGTGGCGACCGAACACCGGGGAGCTGTTTTTT
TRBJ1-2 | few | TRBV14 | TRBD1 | CASSPRRDSGYTF | TGTGCCAGCAGCCCCCGCAGGGACAGTGGCTACACCTTC
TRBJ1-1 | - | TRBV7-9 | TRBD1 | CASSTSGGLKTFF | TGTGCCAGCAGCACCTCAGGGGGACTCAAGACTTTCTTT
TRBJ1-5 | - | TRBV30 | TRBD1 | CAWSAGRGLQPQHF | TGTGCCTGGAGTGCTGGCAGGGGGCTTCAGCCCCAGCATTTT
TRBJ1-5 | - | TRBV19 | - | CASSIGGYSNQPQHF | TGTGCCAGTAGTATCGGGGGGTATAGCAATCAGCCCCAGCATTTT
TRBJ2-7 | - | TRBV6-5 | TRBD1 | CASSPRGLYEQYF | TGTGCCAGCAGCCCCAGGGGGCTCTACGAGCAGTACTTC
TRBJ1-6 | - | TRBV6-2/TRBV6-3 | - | CASSYPVAEDNSPLHF | TGTGCCAGCAGTTACCCGGTGGCCGAGGATAATTCACCCCTCCACTTT
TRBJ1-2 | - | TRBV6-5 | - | CASYRGGYGYTF | TGTGCCAGCTATCGGGGAGGGTATGGCTACACCTTC